Shown below are 10 T cell receptor beta chains from a single sample sequenced in a study of T cell responses to AZD1222 COVID-19 vaccine. Sequenced by immunoSEQ multiplex PCR; TCRdb stores in-frame clones only, minus some. This table has some 170,000 clones, roughly 94% appearing once. The specimen was peripheral blood, collected 28 days after the second AZD1222 dose. Receptors were obtained from an adult who received the AZD1222 COVID-19 vaccine.

V and J are TRBV4-1 and TRBJ2-2; 8 bases are a match to TRBD1. This CDR3 is built from 16 residues. J was trimmed by 1 base and V by 1 base; bases with no gene match: 2. CDR1 is MGHRA, CDR2 YSYEKL, per germline. The CDR3 DNA sequence: TGCGCCAGCAGCCAAGTAGACAGGGGGAACACCGGGGAGCTGTTTTTT. Its protein product is CASSQVDRGNTGELFF.

The genes are TRBV21-1 and TRBJ2-2; the table's D call of TRBD2 was not tested on the DNA. TRBV21-1 is a pseudogene locus. There are 18 residues in the CDR3. The CDR3 DNA sequence: TGTGCCAGCCGGACCTTTGGAGGGGACCTACCTAACACCGGGGAGCTGTTTTTT. This translates into CASRTFGGDLPNTGELFF.

The gene calls are TRBV27 and TRBJ1-4; D not resolved. Germline CDR1 reads MNHEY; CDR2 reads SMNVEV (reference sequence). This CDR3 is built from 17 residues. With 1 base removed from V and 0 bases from J, the gap between germline ends came to 12 bases. CDR3 DNA sequence: TGTGCCAGCAGTTTATTACAGCCCCTGACAACTAATGAAAAACTGTTTTTT. As protein: CASSLLQPLTTNEKLFF.

The V gene is TRBV9, the J gene TRBJ1-2; D unresolved. This CDR3 comprises 14 residues. CDR1 and CDR2 (germline): SGDLS, YYNGEE. Trimming removed 0 bases at V and 2 bases at J, with 8 bases between. The DNA of the CDR3 is TGTGCCAGCAGCGTAGGGTTAGCCAACTATGGCTACACCTTC. It yields the protein CASSVGLANYGYTF.

The V call is TRBV11-2, the J call TRBJ2-5; 7 positions match TRBD1. CDR3 length: 16 residues. V trimming: 1 base; J trimming: 2 bases; junction bases outside the gene matches: 7. Germline values: CDR1 SGHAT, CDR2 FQNNGV. Here the CDR3 reads CASSLGTGLNQETQYF. The CDR3 bases are TGTGCCAGCAGCTTAGGGACAGGACTTAATCAAGAGACCCAGTACTTC.

The genes are TRBV12-3 or TRBV12-4 and TRBJ2-7; 9 bases are shared with TRBD2. The CDR3 extends over 13 amino acids. Germline trimming cut 8 bases from V and 6 bases from J; bases unmatched to any gene: 8. The DNA for the CDR3 is TGTGCCAGCGTGAGGCGGGAGGGCCTCGAGCAGTACTTC. This codes for CASVRREGLEQYF.

Only one count was recorded for this clone. This chain connects TRBV7-9 to TRBJ1-4; D remains unclear. CDR1 is SEHNR and CDR2 is FQNEAQ in the germline V gene (reference sequence). This CDR3 spans 13 amino acids. V was cut by 1 base and J by 8 bases, with 8 bases left in between. CDR3 loop: CASSLEFAEKLFF. Written as DNA, the CDR3 is TGTGCCAGCAGCTTAGAGTTTGCCGAAAAACTGTTTTTT.

The chain employs TRBV19 and TRBJ2-3; TRBD2 is a possible D gene (5 bases). Germline values: CDR1 LNHDA, CDR2 SQIVND (reference sequence). Between the trimmed V and J ends, which lost 1 base and 5 bases, there was a span of 13 bases. This CDR3 has 15 amino acids. The CDR3 reads CASSIGGRDVDTQYF. CDR3 in DNA: TGTGCCAGTAGTATAGGCGGACGGGATGTAGATACGCAGTATTTT.

The chain uses TRBV4-3 and TRBJ2-3; D is possibly TRBD2 (5 bases). There are 17 residues in the CDR3. CDR1 is LGHNA, CDR2 YSLEER, per germline. The V and J ends lost 0 bases and 5 bases respectively, with 18 bases between them. The CDR3 sequence: CASSQDLRGSVQDTQYF. The CDR3 DNA follows: TGCGCCAGCAGCCAAGATCTTCGGGGTTCGGTCCAAGATACGCAGTATTTT.

The gene calls are TRBV27 and TRBJ1-2; 7 nucleotides line up with TRBD1. CDR1 is MNHEY, CDR2 SMNVEV, per germline (reference sequence). The V gene end was trimmed by 5 bases and the J gene end by 2 bases; junction bases not matched to a gene: 8. The CDR3 totals 15 residues. CDR3 DNA: TGTGCCAGCAGTCCCGGGACAGACCGCAACTATGGCTACACCTTC. This translates into CASSPGTDRNYGYTF.